This T cell receptor beta chain was observed in a study of cytomegalovirus exposure and HLA in healthy donors. The study's findings and limits: There were several of the most significant clusters that appeared linked to common viral pathogens in a later analysis.

60 Vbeta and 13 Jbeta primers were used in PCR. Measured with immunoSEQ multiplex PCR; TCRdb has only the in-frame clones, and not every one. The table records some 120,000 clones, approximately 80% of them present only once. V dropped 0 bases and J dropped 7 bases, with 10 bases sitting between them. This CDR3 comprises 13 residues. The V gene's germline CDR1 is SGHDT and CDR2 YYEEEE. This clone appeared once. Its antigen remains unidentified. Participants comprised healthy donors of bone marrow. Source material: PBMCs. This clonotype was sampled from a man aged 50-60 years in good health and CMV-seronegative. V usage is TRBV5-6 and J usage is TRBJ1-1; D may be TRBD1 (5 bases). CDR3 region: CASSLGLGVEAFF. CDR3 coding DNA: TGTGCCAGCAGCTTGGGCCTAGGGGTTGAAGCTTTCTTT.